Below, 7 T cell receptor beta chains from the same sample are listed, as sequenced in a study of ipilimumab plus nivolumab after autologous stem cell transplantation. Assay: immunoSEQ multiplex PCR; the TCRdb copy retains only in-frame clones and omits some. This table has 84,000 or so clones, approximately 83% appearing once. The sequencing used PBMCs, collected in a trial of ipilimumab plus nivolumab as post-transplant consolidation. All receptors derive from a male donor with diffuse large B-cell lymphoma.

This sequence joins TRBV29-1 and TRBJ1-2, with D uncertain. Germline-derived CDR1 and CDR2 are SQVTM and ANQGSEA. V lost 8 bases and J lost 2, with 15 bases in between. CDR3 size: 13 residues. The CDR3 DNA reads as TGCAGCTCGAGCCTTTCTGCAAACTATGGCTACACCTTC. Its translation: CSSSLSANYGYTF.

This clone came up a few times. V is TRBV7-8 and J is TRBJ1-6, with no clear D. CDR3 size: 12 residues. The V end lost 4 bases, the J end lost 10 bases, and 8 bases lay between the germline ends. Germline CDR1 reads SGHVS; CDR2 reads FQNEAQ. The CDR3 DNA sequence: TGTGCCAGCAGCTCCGGAGGATCACCCCTCCACTTT. Its translation: CASSSGGSPLHF.

This chain connects TRBV29-1 to TRBJ1-1; D is uncertain. The germline V gene has CDR1 SQVTM and CDR2 ANQGSEA. Trimming cost V 7 bases and J 1 base, with 16 bases left between them. The CDR3 covers 14 residues. Written as DNA, the CDR3 is TGCAGCGCAAAAAATCAATGGGGGAACACTGAAGCTTTCTTT. It encodes CSAKNQWGNTEAFF. Together with reference TRBV29-1 and TRBJ1-1, the CDR3 gives the full variable domain: SAVISQKPSRDICQRGTSLTIQCQVDSQVTMMFWYRQQPGQSLTLIATANQGSEATYESGFVIDKFPISRPNLTFSTLTVSNMSPEDSSIYLCSAKNQWGNTEAFFGQGTRLTVV.

The table lists this clone with a few counts. The chain employs TRBV4-2 and TRBJ1-2, with 8 positions matching TRBD1. With 3 bases clipped from V and 4 bases from J, the junction kept 7 bases outside the gene matches. The CDR3 totals 15 residues. Germline CDR1 is LGHNA and CDR2 is YNFKEQ. The CDR3 sequence is CASSQGQGASYGYTF. For the CDR3, the DNA is TGTGCCAGCAGCCAGGGGCAGGGGGCAAGCTATGGCTACACCTTC.

The chain carries TRBV13 and TRBJ1-2; D may be TRBD1 (5 bases). The germline gives CDR1 PRHDT, CDR2 FYEKMQ (reference sequence). Trimming stripped 1 base from V and 11 bases from J, with 14 bases between. The CDR3 runs 13 residues. The CDR3 protein is CASSLEMGPGYTF. CDR3 in DNA: TGTGCCAGCAGCTTAGAAATGGGACCTGGGTACACCTTC.

The rearrangement uses TRBV11-2 and TRBJ1-2; D gene ambiguous. CDR3 length equals 15 residues. The germline V gene has CDR1 SGHAT and CDR2 FQNNGV. V lost 5 bases to trimming and J lost 1 base, with 14 bases between them. This CDR3 is CASSPVGVRNYGYTF. CDR3 bases: TGTGCCAGCAGCCCCGTGGGTGTTCGTAACTATGGCTACACCTTC.

This clone showed up just once. V gene TRBV4-1 combines with J gene TRBJ1-2; D is unclear. Germline lookup yields CDR1 MGHRA and CDR2 YSYEKL. The CDR3 length is 14 residues. Trimming shortened V by 0 bases and J by 2 bases, and 7 bases separated the two germline ends. The CDR3 here is CASSQDRGNYGYTF. CDR3 bases: TGCGCCAGCAGCCAAGACCGGGGAAACTATGGCTACACCTTC.